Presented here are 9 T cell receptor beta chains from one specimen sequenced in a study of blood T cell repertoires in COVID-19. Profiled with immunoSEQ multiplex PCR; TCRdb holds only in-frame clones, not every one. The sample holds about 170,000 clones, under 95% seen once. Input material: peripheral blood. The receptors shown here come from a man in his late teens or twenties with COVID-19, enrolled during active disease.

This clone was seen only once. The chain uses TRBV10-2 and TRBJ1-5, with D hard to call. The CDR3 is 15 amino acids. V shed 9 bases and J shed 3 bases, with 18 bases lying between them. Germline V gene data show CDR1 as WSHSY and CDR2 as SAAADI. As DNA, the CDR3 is TGCGCCAGTACCGGGAGTGGTACTTTCAATCAGCCCCAGCATTTT. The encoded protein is CASTGSGTFNQPQHF.

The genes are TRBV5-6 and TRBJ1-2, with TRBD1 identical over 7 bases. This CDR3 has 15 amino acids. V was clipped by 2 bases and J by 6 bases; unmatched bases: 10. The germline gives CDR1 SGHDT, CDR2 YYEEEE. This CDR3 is CASSFNDRDRNGYTF. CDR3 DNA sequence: TGTGCCAGCAGCTTCAATGACCGGGACAGAAATGGCTACACCTTC.

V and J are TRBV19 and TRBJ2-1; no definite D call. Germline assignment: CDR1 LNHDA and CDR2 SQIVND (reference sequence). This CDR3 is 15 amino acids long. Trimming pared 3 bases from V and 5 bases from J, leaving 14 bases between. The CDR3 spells CASSIWSFGHNEQFF. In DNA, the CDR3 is TGTGCCAGTAGTATCTGGAGTTTCGGCCACAATGAGCAGTTCTTC. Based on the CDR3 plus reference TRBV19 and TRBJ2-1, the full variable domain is DGGITQSPKYLFRKEGQNVTLSCEQNLNHDAMYWYRQDPGQGLRLIYYSQIVNDFQKGDIAEGYSVSREKKESFPLTVTSAQKNPTAFYLCASSIWSFGHNEQFFGPGTRLTVL.

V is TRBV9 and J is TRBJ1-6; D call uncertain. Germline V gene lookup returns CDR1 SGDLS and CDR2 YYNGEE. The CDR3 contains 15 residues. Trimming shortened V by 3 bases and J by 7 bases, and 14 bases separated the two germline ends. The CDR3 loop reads CASSESSTENSPLHF. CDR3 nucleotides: TGTGCCAGCAGCGAGAGCTCCACAGAAAATTCACCCCTCCACTTT.

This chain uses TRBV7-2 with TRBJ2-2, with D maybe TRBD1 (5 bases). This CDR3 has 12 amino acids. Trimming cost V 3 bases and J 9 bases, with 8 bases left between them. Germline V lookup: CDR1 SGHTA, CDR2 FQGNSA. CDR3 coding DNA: TGTGCCAGCAGCTTGCTGGGGCGGGAGCTGTTTTTT. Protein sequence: CASSLLGRELFF.

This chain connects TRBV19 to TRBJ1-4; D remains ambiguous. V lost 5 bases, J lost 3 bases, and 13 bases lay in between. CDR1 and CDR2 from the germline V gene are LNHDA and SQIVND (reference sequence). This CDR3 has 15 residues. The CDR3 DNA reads TGTGCCAGTAGTCTAAATAGAAACCCTAATGAAAAACTGTTTTTT. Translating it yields CASSLNRNPNEKLFF.

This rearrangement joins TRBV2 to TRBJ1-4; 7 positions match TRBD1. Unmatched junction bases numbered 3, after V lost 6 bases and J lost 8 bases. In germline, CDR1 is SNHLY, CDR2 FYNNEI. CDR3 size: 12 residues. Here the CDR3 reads CASRGTVEKLFF. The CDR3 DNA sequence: TGTGCCAGCAGAGGGACAGTAGAAAAACTGTTTTTT.

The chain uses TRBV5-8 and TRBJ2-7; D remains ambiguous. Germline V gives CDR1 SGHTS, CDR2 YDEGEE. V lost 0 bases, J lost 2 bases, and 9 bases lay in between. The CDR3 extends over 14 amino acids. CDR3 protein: CASSLAADTYEQYF. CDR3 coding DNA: TGTGCCAGCAGCTTGGCGGCAGACACCTACGAGCAGTACTTC. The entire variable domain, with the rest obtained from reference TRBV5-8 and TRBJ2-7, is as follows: EAGVTQSPTHLIKTRGQQATLRCSPISGHTSVYWYQQALGLGLQFLLWYDEGEERNRGNFPPRFSGRQFPNYSSELNVNALELEDSALYLCASSLAADTYEQYFGPGTRLTVT.

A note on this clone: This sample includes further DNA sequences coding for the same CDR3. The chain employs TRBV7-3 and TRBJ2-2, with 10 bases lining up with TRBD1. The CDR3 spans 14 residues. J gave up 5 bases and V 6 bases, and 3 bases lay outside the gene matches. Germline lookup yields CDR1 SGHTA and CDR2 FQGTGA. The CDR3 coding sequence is TGTGCCAGCAGACGGGGACAGGGGACCGGGGAGCTGTTTTTT. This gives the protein CASRRGQGTGELFF.